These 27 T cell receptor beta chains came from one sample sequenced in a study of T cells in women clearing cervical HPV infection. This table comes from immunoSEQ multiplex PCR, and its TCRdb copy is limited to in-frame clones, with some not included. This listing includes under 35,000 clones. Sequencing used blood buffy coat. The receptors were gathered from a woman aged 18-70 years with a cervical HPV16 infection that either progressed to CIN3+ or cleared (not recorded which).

The CDR3 DNA, read in part, is TGTGCCAGCAGCTTACAACAGGGAAATTCACCC. Its translation is CASSLQQGNSP. The whole CDR3 is CASSLQQGNSPLHF. The J gene is TRBJ1-6, the V gene TRBV11-1; D possibly corresponds to TRBD1 (6 bases). The missing CDR3 end, 3 residues past where the read stops, is filled in from the germline J gene. From germline, CDR1 is SGHAT and CDR2 FQDESV (reference sequence). Trimming left V 2 bases short and J 7 bases short, with 9 bases between. The CDR3 contains 14 residues.

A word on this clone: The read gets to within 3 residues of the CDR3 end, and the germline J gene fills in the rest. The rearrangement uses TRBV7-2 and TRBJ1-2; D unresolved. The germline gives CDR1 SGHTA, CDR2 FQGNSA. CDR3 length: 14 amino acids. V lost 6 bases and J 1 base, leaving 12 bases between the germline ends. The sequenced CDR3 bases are TGTGCCAGCAGGGAGGCAGGAGGTAACTATGGC. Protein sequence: CASREAGGNYG. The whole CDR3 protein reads CASREAGGNYGYTF.

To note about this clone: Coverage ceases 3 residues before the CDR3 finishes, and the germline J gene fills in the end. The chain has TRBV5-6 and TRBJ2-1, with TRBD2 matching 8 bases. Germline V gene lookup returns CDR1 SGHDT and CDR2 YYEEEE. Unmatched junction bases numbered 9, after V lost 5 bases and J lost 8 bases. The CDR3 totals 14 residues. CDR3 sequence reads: CASRRVTRGDEQFF. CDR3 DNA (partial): TGTGCCAGCAGGCGAGTAACGCGGGGGGATGAG.

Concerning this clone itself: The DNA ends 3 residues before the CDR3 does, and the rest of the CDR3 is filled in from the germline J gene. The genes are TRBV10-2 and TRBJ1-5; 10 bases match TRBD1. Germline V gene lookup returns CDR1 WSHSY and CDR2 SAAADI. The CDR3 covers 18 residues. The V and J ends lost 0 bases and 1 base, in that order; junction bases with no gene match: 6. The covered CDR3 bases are TGCGCCAGCAGTGAGTCGACAGGGGGCTCTCACAGCAATCAGCCC. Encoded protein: CASSESTGGSHSNQP. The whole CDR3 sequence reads CASSESTGGSHSNQPQHF.

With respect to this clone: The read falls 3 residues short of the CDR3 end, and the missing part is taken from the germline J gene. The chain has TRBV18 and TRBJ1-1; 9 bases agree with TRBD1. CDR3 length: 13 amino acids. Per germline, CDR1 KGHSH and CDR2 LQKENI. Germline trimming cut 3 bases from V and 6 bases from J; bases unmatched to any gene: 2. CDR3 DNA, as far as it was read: TGTGCCAGCTCACCCGGGACAGGGCCTGAA. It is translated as CASSPGTGPE. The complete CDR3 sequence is CASSPGTGPEAFF.

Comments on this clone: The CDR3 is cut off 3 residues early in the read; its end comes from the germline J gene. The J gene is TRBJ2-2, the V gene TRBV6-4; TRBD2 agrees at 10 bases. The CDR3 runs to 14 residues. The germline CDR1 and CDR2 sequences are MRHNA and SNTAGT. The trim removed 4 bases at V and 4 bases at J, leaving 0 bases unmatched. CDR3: CASSVAGGTGELFF. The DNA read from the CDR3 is TGTGCCAGCAGTGTAGCGGGGGGCACCGGGGAG.

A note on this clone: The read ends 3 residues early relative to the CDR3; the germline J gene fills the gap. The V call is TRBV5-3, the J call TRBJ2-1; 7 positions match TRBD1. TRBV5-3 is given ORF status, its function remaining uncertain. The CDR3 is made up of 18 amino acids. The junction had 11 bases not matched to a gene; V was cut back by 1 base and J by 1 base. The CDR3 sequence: CARSLPLEHRGSYNEQFF. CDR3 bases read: TGTGCCAGAAGCTTGCCCTTGGAGCACAGGGGTTCCTACAATGAG.

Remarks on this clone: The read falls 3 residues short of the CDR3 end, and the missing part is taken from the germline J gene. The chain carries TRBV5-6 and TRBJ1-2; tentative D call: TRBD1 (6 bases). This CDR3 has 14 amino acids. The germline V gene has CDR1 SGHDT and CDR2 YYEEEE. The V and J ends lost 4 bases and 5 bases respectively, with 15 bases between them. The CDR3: CASSEGQGPYGYTF. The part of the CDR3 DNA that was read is TGTGCCAGCAGCGAAGGCCAGGGGCCTTATGGC.

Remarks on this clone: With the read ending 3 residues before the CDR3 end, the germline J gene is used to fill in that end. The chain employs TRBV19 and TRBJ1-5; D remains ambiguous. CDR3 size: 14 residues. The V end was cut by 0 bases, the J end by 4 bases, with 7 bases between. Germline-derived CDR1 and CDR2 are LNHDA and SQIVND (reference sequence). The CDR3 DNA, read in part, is TGTGCCAGTAGTATAGAAAGAGGTAATCAGCCC. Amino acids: CASSIERGNQP. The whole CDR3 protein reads CASSIERGNQPQHF. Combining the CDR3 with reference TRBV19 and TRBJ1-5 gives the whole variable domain DGGITQSPKYLFRKEGQNVTLSCEQNLNHDAMYWYRQDPGQGLRLIYYSQIVNDFQKGDIAEGYSVSREKKESFPLTVTSAQKNPTAFYLCASSIERGNQPQHFGDGTRLSIL.

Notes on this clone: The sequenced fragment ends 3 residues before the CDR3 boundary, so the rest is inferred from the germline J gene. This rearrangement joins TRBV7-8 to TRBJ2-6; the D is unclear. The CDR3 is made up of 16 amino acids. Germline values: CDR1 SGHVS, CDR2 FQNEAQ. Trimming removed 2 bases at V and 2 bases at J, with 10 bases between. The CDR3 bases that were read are TGTGCCAGCAGCTTAAAACCGAAGCCTGGGGCCAACGTC. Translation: CASSLKPKPGANV. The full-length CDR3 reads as CASSLKPKPGANVLTF.

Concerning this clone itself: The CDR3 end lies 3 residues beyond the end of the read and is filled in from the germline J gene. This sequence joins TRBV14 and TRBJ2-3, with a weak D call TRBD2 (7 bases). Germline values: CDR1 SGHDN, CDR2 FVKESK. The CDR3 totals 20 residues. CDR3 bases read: TGTGCCAGCAGCACGGGGGGCCGGATCACATATCCGTTTAATTGGAATGCG. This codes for CASSTGGRITYPFNWNA. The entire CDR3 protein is CASSTGGRITYPFNWNAQYF.

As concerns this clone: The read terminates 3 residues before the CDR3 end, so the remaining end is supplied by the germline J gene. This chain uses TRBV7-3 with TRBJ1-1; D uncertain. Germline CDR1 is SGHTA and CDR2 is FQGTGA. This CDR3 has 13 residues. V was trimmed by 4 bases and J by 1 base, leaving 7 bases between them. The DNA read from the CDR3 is TGTGCCAGCAGCTCCACCGGGAACACTGAA. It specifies CASSSTGNTE. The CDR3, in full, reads CASSSTGNTEAFF.

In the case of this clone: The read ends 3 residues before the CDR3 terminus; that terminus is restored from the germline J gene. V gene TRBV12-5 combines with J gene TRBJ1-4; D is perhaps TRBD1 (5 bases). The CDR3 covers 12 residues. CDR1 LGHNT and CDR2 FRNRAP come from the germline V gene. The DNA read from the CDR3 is TGTGCTAGTGGTTTGCCGGGACTCCTA. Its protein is CASGLPGLL. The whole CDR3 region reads CASGLPGLLLFF.

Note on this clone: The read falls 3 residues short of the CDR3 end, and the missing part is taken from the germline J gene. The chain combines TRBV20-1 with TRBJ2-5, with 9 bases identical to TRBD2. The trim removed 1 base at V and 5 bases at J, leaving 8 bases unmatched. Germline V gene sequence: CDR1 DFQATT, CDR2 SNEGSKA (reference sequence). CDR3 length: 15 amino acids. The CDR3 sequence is CSARAGTSFLETQYF. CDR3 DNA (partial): TGCAGTGCTAGAGCCGGGACTAGCTTCCTTGAGACC.

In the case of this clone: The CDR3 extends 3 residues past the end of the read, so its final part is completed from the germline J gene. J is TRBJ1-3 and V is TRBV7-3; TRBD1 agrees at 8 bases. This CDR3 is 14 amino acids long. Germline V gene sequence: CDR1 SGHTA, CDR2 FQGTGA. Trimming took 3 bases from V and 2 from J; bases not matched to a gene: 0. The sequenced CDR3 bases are TGTGCCAGCAGCTTGACAGGGGCTGGAAACACC. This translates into CASSLTGAGNT. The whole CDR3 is CASSLTGAGNTIYF.

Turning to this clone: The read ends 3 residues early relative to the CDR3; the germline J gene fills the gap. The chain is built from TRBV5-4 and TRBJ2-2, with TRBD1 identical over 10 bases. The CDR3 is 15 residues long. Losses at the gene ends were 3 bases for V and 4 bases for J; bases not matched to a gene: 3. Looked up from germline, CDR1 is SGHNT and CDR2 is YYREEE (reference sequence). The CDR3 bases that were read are TGTGCCAGCAGCTCTTGGACAGGGGGCACCGGGGAG. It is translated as CASSSWTGGTGE. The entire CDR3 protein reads CASSSWTGGTGELFF.

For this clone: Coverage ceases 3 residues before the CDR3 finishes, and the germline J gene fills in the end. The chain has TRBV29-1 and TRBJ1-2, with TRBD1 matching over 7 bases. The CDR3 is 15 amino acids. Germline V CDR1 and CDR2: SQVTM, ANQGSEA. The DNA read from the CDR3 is TGCAGCGTCCCGGACGGAGGGGGCTTCTATGGAGGC. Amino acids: CSVPDGGGFYGG. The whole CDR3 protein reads CSVPDGGGFYGGYTF.

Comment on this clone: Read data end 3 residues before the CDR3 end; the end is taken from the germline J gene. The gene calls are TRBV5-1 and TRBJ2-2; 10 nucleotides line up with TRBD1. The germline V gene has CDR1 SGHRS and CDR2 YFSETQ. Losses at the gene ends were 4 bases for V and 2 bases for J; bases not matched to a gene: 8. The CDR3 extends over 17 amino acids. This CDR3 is CASSRRTGGQNTGELFF. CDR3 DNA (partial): TGCGCCAGCAGCCGAAGGACAGGGGGGCAAAACACCGGGGAG.

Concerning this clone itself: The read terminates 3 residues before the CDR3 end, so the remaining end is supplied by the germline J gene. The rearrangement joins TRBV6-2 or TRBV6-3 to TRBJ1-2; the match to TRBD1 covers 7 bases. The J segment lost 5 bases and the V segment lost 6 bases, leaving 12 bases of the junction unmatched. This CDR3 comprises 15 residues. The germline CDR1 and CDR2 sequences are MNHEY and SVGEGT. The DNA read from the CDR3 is TGTGCCAGCAGAACCGGGACAGAAGGCCGTTATGGC. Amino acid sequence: CASRTGTEGRYG. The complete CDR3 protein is CASRTGTEGRYGYTF.

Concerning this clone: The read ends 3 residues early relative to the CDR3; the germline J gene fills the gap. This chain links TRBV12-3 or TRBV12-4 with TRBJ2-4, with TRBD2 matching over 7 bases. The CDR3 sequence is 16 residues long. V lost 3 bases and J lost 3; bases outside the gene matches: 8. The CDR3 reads CASSLGLAVGKNIQYF. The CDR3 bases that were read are TGTGCCAGCAGTTTGGGCCTAGCGGTGGGCAAAAACATT.

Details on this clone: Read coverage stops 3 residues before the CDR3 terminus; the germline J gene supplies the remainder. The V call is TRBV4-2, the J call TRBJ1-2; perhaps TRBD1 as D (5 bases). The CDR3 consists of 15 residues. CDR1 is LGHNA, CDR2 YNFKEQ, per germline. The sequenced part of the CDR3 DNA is TGTGCCAGCAGCCACGGGTTGGAGGGGCGGTCAGGC. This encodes CASSHGLEGRSG. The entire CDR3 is CASSHGLEGRSGYTF.

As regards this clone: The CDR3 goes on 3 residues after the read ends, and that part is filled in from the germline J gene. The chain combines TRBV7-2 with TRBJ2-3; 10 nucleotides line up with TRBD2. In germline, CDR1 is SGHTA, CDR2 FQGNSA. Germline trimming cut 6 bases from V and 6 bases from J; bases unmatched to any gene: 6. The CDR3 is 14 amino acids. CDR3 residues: CASRLAGDRDTQYF. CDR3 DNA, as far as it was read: TGTGCCAGCAGGCTAGCGGGGGATAGGGATACG.

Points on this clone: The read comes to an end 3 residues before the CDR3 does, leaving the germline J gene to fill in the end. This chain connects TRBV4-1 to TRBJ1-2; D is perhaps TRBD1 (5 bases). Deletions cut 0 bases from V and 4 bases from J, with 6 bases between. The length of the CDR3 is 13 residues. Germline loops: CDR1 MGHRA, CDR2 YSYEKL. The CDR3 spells CASSQETVYGYTF. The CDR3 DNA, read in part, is TGCGCCAGCAGCCAAGAGACAGTCTATGGC.

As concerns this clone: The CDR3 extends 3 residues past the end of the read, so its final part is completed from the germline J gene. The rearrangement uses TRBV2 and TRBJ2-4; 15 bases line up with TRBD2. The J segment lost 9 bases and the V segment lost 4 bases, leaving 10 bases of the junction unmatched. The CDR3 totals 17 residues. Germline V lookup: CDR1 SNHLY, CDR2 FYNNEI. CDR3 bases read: TGTGCCAGCAGTGGGGAGGGACTAGCGGGGGGCCTGAGCATT. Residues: CASSGEGLAGGLSI. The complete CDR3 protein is CASSGEGLAGGLSIQYF.

CDR3: CSASRDTDRSYNSPLHF. Incomplete CDR3 DNA: TGCAGTGCTTCCCGGGACACGGATAGATCATATAATTCACCC. The chain couples TRBV20-1 to TRBJ1-6; tentatively, D is TRBD1 (6 bases). The DNA ends 3 residues before the CDR3 does, and the rest of the CDR3 is filled in from the germline J gene. V was shortened by 5 bases and J by 4 bases, with 21 bases between the two germline ends. The CDR3 loop spans 17 amino acids. CDR1 is DFQATT, CDR2 SNEGSKA, per germline (reference sequence).

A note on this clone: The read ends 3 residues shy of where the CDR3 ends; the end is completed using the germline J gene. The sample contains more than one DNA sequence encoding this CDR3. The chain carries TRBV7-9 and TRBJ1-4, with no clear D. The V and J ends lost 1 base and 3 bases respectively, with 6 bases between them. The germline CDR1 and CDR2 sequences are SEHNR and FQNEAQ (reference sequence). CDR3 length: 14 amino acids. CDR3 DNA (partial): TGTGCCAGCAGCTTAGGAACGGCTAATGAAAAA. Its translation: CASSLGTANEK. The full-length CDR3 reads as CASSLGTANEKLFF.

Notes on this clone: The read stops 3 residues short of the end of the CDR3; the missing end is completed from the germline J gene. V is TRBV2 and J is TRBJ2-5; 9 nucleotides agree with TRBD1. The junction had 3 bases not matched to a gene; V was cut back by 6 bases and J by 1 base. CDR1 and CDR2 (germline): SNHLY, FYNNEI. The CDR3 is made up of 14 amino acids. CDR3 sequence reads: CASRIQGAQETQYF. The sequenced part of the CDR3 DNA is TGTGCCAGCAGGATACAGGGGGCCCAAGAGACC.